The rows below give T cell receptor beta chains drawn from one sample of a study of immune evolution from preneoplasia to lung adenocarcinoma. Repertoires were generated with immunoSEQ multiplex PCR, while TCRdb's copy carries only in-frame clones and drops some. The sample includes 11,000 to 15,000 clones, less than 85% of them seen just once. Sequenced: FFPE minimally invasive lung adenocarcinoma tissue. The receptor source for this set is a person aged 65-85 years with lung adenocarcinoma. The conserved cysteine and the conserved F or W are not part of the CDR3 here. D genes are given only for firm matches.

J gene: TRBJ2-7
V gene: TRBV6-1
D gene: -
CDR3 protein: ASRKPGKDIEQY

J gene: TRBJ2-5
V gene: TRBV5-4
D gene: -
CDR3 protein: ASSIGETQY

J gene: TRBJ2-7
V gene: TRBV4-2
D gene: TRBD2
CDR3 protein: ASTPTSGSHEQY

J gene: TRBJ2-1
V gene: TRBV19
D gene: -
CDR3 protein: ASRGYGEQF

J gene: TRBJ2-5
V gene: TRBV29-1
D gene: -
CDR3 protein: SVAGEMGETQY

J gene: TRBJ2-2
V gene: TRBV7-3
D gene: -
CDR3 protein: ASSFLATTGELF

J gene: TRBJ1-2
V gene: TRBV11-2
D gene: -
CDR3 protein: ASSFTDYGYT

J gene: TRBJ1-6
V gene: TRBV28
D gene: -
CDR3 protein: ASKRVNSPLH

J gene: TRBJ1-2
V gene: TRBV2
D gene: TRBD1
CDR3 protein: ASNDPGQGETRGYT

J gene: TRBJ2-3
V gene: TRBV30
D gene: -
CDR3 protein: AWQGLSSTDTQY

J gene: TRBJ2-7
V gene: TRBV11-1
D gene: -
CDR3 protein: ASSFGGKGDEQY

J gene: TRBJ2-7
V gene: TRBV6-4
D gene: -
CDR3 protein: ASSVGASSPGEQY

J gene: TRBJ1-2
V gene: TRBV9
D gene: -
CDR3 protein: ASSDSYGYT

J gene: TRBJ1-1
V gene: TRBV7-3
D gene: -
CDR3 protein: ASSLTGRTEAF